The 30 T cell receptor beta chains below all came from one sample that was sequenced in a study of CD8 T cells in ankylosing spondylitis. Study-wide points: Made up of eight highly homologous variants, a TCR beta motif appeared characteristic of ankylosing spondylitis blood.

These TCRs are of unknown antigen specificity. MiXCR, applied by TCRdb to the 5' RACE reads, yields one record per CDR3 protein. The sample lists roughly 490,000 distinct CDR3 sequences; less than 6% were seen once. Sequenced input: blood, either unsorted or a sorted T cell fraction (not recorded which). Receptors were obtained from a male donor with ankylosing spondylitis.

The rearrangement uses TRBV6-2 or TRBV6-3 and TRBJ2-1; 12 bases map to TRBD2. CDR1 and CDR2 (germline): MNHEY, SVGEGT. V trimming: 9 bases; J trimming: 7 bases; junction bases outside the gene matches: 7. The CDR3 is 14 amino acids. As DNA, the CDR3 is TGTGCCAGTATGGGGACTAGCGGGTTTAATGAGCAGTTCTTC. Protein sequence: CASMGTSGFNEQFF.

This clonotype was recorded at least ten times. DNA for the CDR3: TGTGCCAGCAGTAGAGAGATCAGGGTGAACACTGAAGCTTTCTTT. This translates into CASSREIRVNTEAFF. The chain carries TRBV12-3 or TRBV12-4 and TRBJ1-1; maybe TRBD1 (5 bases). The V and J ends lost 5 bases and 0 bases respectively, with 13 bases between them. This CDR3 is 15 amino acids long.

This clonotype turned up a few times. V is TRBV20-1 and J is TRBJ2-2; 9 bases are a match to TRBD1. The V and J ends lost 6 bases and 5 bases, in that order; junction bases with no gene match: 10. CDR1 is DFQATT and CDR2 is SNEGSKA in the germline V gene (reference sequence). CDR3 length: 15 residues. The CDR3 is CSALPGQGVTGELFF. DNA for the CDR3: TGCAGTGCGCTTCCGGGACAGGGAGTAACCGGGGAGCTGTTTTTT.

CDR3 region: CASSYSSGTKRSYEQYF. The CDR3 bases are TGTGCCAGCAGTTACTCGTCCGGGACTAAACGATCCTACGAGCAGTACTTC. The chain employs TRBV6-2 or TRBV6-3 and TRBJ2-7, with TRBD2 matching 7 bases. Per the germline V gene, CDR1 is MNHEY and CDR2 is SVGEGT. The V segment lost 0 bases and the J segment 1 base; nucleotides outside the gene matches: 9. This CDR3 is 17 amino acids long.

This clonotype has only a few counts. The genes are TRBV5-1 and TRBJ2-2, with 10 nucleotides matching TRBD2. The trim removed 0 bases at V and 6 bases at J, leaving 11 bases unmatched. This CDR3 has 18 amino acids. The germline V gene has CDR1 SGHRS and CDR2 YFSETQ. The chain's CDR3 is CASSLEVSGRFLSGELFF. The CDR3 DNA sequence: TGCGCCAGCAGCTTGGAAGTTAGCGGGAGGTTTCTCTCCGGGGAGCTGTTTTTT.

This clonotype was seen at least ten times. The CDR3 loop reads CASSSSTSGYGYTF. For the CDR3, the DNA is TGTGCCAGCAGTTCCTCCACCTCGGGCTATGGCTACACCTTC. V usage is TRBV7-2 and J usage is TRBJ1-2; D is undetermined. V gave up 6 bases and J gave up 4 bases, with 15 bases separating them. Germline V lookup: CDR1 SGHTA, CDR2 FQGNSA. The CDR3 extends over 14 amino acids.

This chain joins TRBV6-2 or TRBV6-3 and TRBJ2-5; no clear D. The V and J ends lost 0 bases and 8 bases respectively, with 19 bases between them. The CDR3 consists of 16 residues. CDR1 and CDR2 from the germline V gene are MNHEY and SVGEGT. The CDR3: CASSYSTHLKEKTQYF. The CDR3 nucleotides read TGTGCCAGCAGTTACTCCACCCATCTTAAGGAGAAAACCCAGTACTTC.

This clonotype was observed a few times. The chain recombines TRBV28 with TRBJ2-1; TRBD2 agrees at 9 bases. The CDR3 consists of 15 residues. Germline CDR1 reads MDHEN; CDR2 reads SYDVKM. The junction had 10 bases not matched to a gene; V was cut back by 7 bases and J by 6 bases. The DNA for the CDR3 is TGTGCCAGCATCACTGCTGGGACTAGCCCCAATGAGCAGTTCTTC. Translating it yields CASITAGTSPNEQFF. Variable domain in full (rest from reference TRBV28 and TRBJ2-1): DVKVTQSSRYLVKRTGEKVFLECVQDMDHENMFWYRQDPGLGLRLIYFSYDVKMKEKGDIPEGYSVSREKKERFSLILESASTNQTSMYLCASITAGTSPNEQFFGPGTRLTVL.

The chain links TRBV30 to TRBJ2-1, with TRBD2 matching over 10 bases. This CDR3 has 13 amino acids. V was pared by 2 bases and J by 7 bases, with 2 bases of the junction left unmatched. Germline V gene data show CDR1 as GTSNPN and CDR2 as SVGIG (reference sequence). The CDR3 bases are TGTGCCTGGAGTAGCGGGAGGGATAATGAGCAGTTCTTC. This gives the protein CAWSSGRDNEQFF. Drawing the rest from reference TRBV30 and TRBJ2-1, the complete variable domain is SQTIHQWPATLVQPVGSPLSLECTVEGTSNPNLYWYRQAAGRGLQLLFYSVGIGQISSEVPQNLSASRPQDRQFILSSKKLLLSDSGFYLCAWSSGRDNEQFFGPGTRLTVL.

This clonotype was seen ten or more times. The chain uses TRBV6-2 or TRBV6-3 and TRBJ1-1; the D is unclear. V lost 2 bases, J lost 4 bases, and 11 bases lay in between. Germline CDR1 MNHEY, CDR2 SVGEGT. The CDR3 runs to 14 residues. CDR3 sequence reads: CASSYPLGRTEAFF. In nucleotides, the CDR3 is TGTGCCAGCAGTTACCCTCTCGGGCGCACTGAAGCTTTCTTT.

This chain connects TRBV7-2 to TRBJ2-7, with D perhaps matching TRBD2 (7 bases). This CDR3 has 17 amino acids. Germline V gene sequence: CDR1 SGHTA, CDR2 FQGNSA. Trimming removed 0 bases at V and 5 bases at J, with 20 bases between. The CDR3 reads CASSLALGGADPDEQYF. The CDR3 bases are TGTGCCAGCAGCTTAGCGCTAGGGGGGGCTGACCCGGACGAGCAGTACTTC.

This clonotype was seen ten or more times. This chain uses TRBV20-1 with TRBJ2-2, with a possible D match to TRBD1 (6 bases). Germline lookup yields CDR1 DFQATT and CDR2 SNEGSKA (reference sequence). Trimming removed 0 bases from V and 0 bases from J, with 11 bases in between. This CDR3 region has 16 residues. The CDR3 spells CSAREQGSANTGELFF. For the CDR3, the DNA is TGCAGTGCTAGAGAACAGGGCTCCGCGAACACCGGGGAGCTGTTTTTT.

The chain combines TRBV29-1 with TRBJ2-5, with D perhaps matching TRBD2 (6 bases). Germline V lookup: CDR1 SQVTM, CDR2 ANQGSEA. This CDR3 is built from 13 residues. DNA of the CDR3: TGCACCTCTAGGAGGGTACCCGGGGAGACCCAGTACTTC. Translating gives CTSRRVPGETQYF.

This clonotype was counted at least ten times. The V gene is TRBV7-9, the J gene TRBJ1-1, with D perhaps matching TRBD1 (6 bases). CDR3 length: 13 amino acids. Between the trimmed V and J ends, which lost 7 bases and 7 bases, there was a span of 16 bases. Germline lookup yields CDR1 SEHNR and CDR2 FQNEAQ (reference sequence). The CDR3: CASIGGGDGEAFF. CDR3 nucleotides: TGTGCCAGCATTGGAGGGGGTGATGGTGAAGCTTTCTTT.

The CDR3 here is CSAKKGAVDQPQHF. In DNA form, the CDR3 reads TGCAGTGCTAAAAAGGGGGCGGTGGATCAGCCCCAGCATTTT. The chain employs TRBV20-1 and TRBJ1-5; 7 bases align to TRBD1. The CDR3 is 14 residues long. The V gene end was trimmed by 4 bases and the J gene end by 5 bases; junction bases not matched to a gene: 8. Looked up from germline, CDR1 is DFQATT and CDR2 is SNEGSKA (reference sequence).

This clonotype was recorded many times. This chain uses TRBV28 with TRBJ2-7; D is undetermined. With 5 bases removed from V and 2 bases from J, the gap between germline ends came to 13 bases. The CDR3 length is 14 residues. Germline loops: CDR1 MDHEN, CDR2 SYDVKM. This CDR3 is CASSQQRITYEQYF. CDR3 in DNA: TGTGCCAGCAGTCAACAGCGAATCACCTACGAGCAGTACTTC.

The chain employs TRBV7-9 and TRBJ2-7; D unclear. Germline CDR1 and CDR2: SEHNR and FQNEAQ (reference sequence). V lost 2 bases, J lost 2 bases, and 7 bases lay in between. This CDR3 contains 13 residues. The DNA of the CDR3 is TGTGCCAGCAGCTTAAAGGTTCCCTACGAGCAGTACTTC. The encoded protein is CASSLKVPYEQYF.

V gene TRBV5-1 combines with J gene TRBJ2-7; 8 bases line up with TRBD1. With 4 bases clipped from V and 0 bases from J, the junction kept 6 bases outside the gene matches. Germline V CDR1 and CDR2: SGHRS, YFSETQ. The CDR3 length is 15 residues. CDR3 nucleotides: TGCGCCAGCAGCGGAAGGACAGGGCACTCCTACGAGCAGTACTTC. Encoded protein: CASSGRTGHSYEQYF. Complete variable domain (other parts from reference TRBV5-1 and TRBJ2-7): KAGVTQTPRYLIKTRGQQVTLSCSPISGHRSVSWYQQTPGQGLQFLFEYFSETQRNKGNFPGRFSGRQFSNSRSEMNVSTLELGDSALYLCASSGRTGHSYEQYFGPGTRLTVT.

At least ten counts were recorded for this clonotype. The CDR3 sequence: CSGTNQGGEANYGYTF. The CDR3 DNA follows: TGCAGCGGGACTAATCAGGGTGGAGAAGCTAACTATGGCTACACCTTC. This rearrangement joins TRBV29-1 to TRBJ1-2; possible D gene TRBD1, 5 bases. The CDR3 sequence is 16 residues long. Per germline, CDR1 SQVTM and CDR2 ANQGSEA. The V end lost 7 bases, the J end lost 0 bases, and 21 bases lay between the germline ends.

This clonotype appeared many times. The chain recombines TRBV10-3 with TRBJ2-7; 11 bases line up with TRBD1. Germline assignment: CDR1 ENHRY and CDR2 SYGVKD. Trimming cost V 6 bases and J 0 bases; bases outside gene matches: 7. CDR3 length equals 16 residues. The CDR3 sequence is CAISGYGTGGSYEQYF. CDR3 nucleotide sequence: TGTGCCATCAGCGGTTACGGGACAGGGGGCTCCTACGAGCAGTACTTC.

In this sample, this clonotype turned up many times. The gene calls are TRBV7-9 and TRBJ2-1; the D gene could be TRBD1 or TRBD2 (6 bases each). The CDR3 is 15 residues long. Trimming removed 5 bases at V and 4 bases at J, with 15 bases between. Germline V gives CDR1 SEHNR, CDR2 FQNEAQ (reference sequence). CDR3 in amino acids: CASSPRGGPYNEQFF. For the CDR3, the DNA is TGTGCCAGCAGCCCACGAGGGGGGCCTTACAATGAGCAGTTCTTC.

This clonotype has more than one count but fewer than ten. The chain uses TRBV5-1 and TRBJ2-5; D is tentatively TRBD1 or TRBD2 (5 bases each). This CDR3 is 18 amino acids long. The germline V gene has CDR1 SGHRS and CDR2 YFSETQ. V was shortened by 4 bases and J by 3 bases, with 25 bases between the two germline ends. For the CDR3, the DNA is TGCGCCAGCAGCCCATGGGACGGATCCCTCCTCGCAAAAGAGACCCAGTACTTC. It codes for CASSPWDGSLLAKETQYF. Drawing the rest from reference TRBV5-1 and TRBJ2-5, the complete variable domain is KAGVTQTPRYLIKTRGQQVTLSCSPISGHRSVSWYQQTPGQGLQFLFEYFSETQRNKGNFPGRFSGRQFSNSRSEMNVSTLELGDSALYLCASSPWDGSLLAKETQYFGPGTRLLVL.

This clonotype was seen at least ten times. The chain carries TRBV4-3 and TRBJ1-4; D is unresolved. The CDR3 length is 14 residues. Germline CDR1 is LGHNA and CDR2 is YSLEER. With 0 bases removed from V and 4 bases from J, the gap between germline ends came to 6 bases. DNA of the CDR3: TGCGCCAGCAGCCAAGACGGGCTTAATGAAAAACTGTTTTTT. Its protein product is CASSQDGLNEKLFF.

There are many counts of this clonotype. As DNA, the CDR3 is TGCAGCGTTGAAGGCGGGAGGGAGGGTAATGAGCAGTTCTTC. Its translation: CSVEGGREGNEQFF. The rearrangement uses TRBV29-1 and TRBJ2-1; TRBD2 matches 9 bases. The CDR3 covers 14 residues. V shed 1 base, J shed 7 bases, and the junction held 5 bases outside the gene matches. Germline CDR1 and CDR2: SQVTM and ANQGSEA.

This clonotype was seen at least ten times. The chain is built from TRBV20-1 and TRBJ1-4; D is undetermined. Germline V gives CDR1 DFQATT, CDR2 SNEGSKA (reference sequence). This CDR3 contains 12 residues. V was clipped by 3 bases and J by 12 bases, with 14 bases between them. CDR3 sequence (DNA): TGCAGTGCTAGTGCCTGGGAGTCGGAACTGTTTTTT. Its translation: CSASAWESELFF.

This clonotype was recorded a few times. The CDR3 DNA reads as TGTGCCAGCAGCCTGACAGGATCTGCAACTAATGAAAAACTGTTTTTT. It encodes CASSLTGSATNEKLFF. The gene calls are TRBV3-1 and TRBJ1-4; perhaps TRBD1 as D (6 bases). The CDR3 has 16 residues. V dropped 4 bases and J dropped 0 bases, with 12 bases sitting between them. The germline gives CDR1 LGHDT, CDR2 YNNKEL (reference sequence). The whole variable domain, remainder taken from reference TRBV3-1 and TRBJ1-4, is DTAVSQTPKYLVTQMGNDKSIKCEQNLGHDTMYWYKQDSKKFLKIMFSYNNKELIINETVPNRFSPKSPDKAHLNLHINSLELGDSAVYFCASSLTGSATNEKLFFGSGTQLSVL.

This clonotype was counted many times. The V and J genes are TRBV29-1 and TRBJ2-2; 9 positions agree with TRBD2. The length of the CDR3 is 15 residues. Looked up from germline, CDR1 is SQVTM and CDR2 is ANQGSEA. V lost 7 bases to trimming and J lost 5 bases; unmatched junction nucleotides: 11. The CDR3 loop is CSAVGGGAWTGELFF. CDR3 nucleotides: TGCAGCGCCGTGGGCGGGGGGGCATGGACCGGGGAGCTGTTTTTT.

The genes are TRBV12-3 or TRBV12-4 and TRBJ1-1; D uncertain. V was shortened by 8 bases and J by 1 base, with 5 bases between the two germline ends. The CDR3 consists of 11 residues. Here the CDR3 reads CASQQNTEAFF. CDR3 nucleotide sequence: TGTGCCAGCCAACAGAACACTGAAGCTTTCTTT.

This clonotype was seen many times. The rearrangement joins TRBV12-3 or TRBV12-4 to TRBJ2-5; 12 positions agree with TRBD2. The J segment lost 3 bases and the V segment lost 5 bases, leaving 7 bases of the junction unmatched. The length of the CDR3 is 16 residues. The CDR3 DNA reads TGTGCCAGCAGTGCGACTAGCGGGAGAGGGGAAGAGACCCAGTACTTC. Its protein product is CASSATSGRGEETQYF.

This clonotype has at least ten counts. This rearrangement joins TRBV27 to TRBJ1-4, with TRBD1 identical over 8 bases. Trimming took 4 bases from V and 7 from J; bases not matched to a gene: 8. The CDR3 consists of 15 residues. CDR1 and CDR2 (germline): MNHEY, SMNVEV (reference sequence). CDR3: CASSSRTGSPEKLFF. The CDR3 coding sequence is TGTGCCAGCAGTTCGCGGACAGGGTCACCTGAAAAACTGTTTTTT.